This entry lists 6 T cell receptor beta chains sequenced from one sample in a study of blood T cell repertoires in COVID-19. Repertoires were generated with immunoSEQ multiplex PCR, while TCRdb's copy carries only in-frame clones and drops some. The sample holds roughly 80,000 clones, approximately 80% seen once. What was sequenced was peripheral blood. All receptors derive from a human donor in a cohort sampled during active COVID-19.

This clone has only one observation. The J gene is TRBJ2-1, the V gene TRBV10-1, with 9 bases aligning to TRBD2. V lost 5 bases to trimming and J lost 0 bases; unmatched junction nucleotides: 11. Germline CDR1 WNHNN, CDR2 SYGVQD (reference sequence). The CDR3 loop spans 18 amino acids. The CDR3 DNA reads TGCGCCAGCAGTCGTAGCGGGGGCCCATTCGGCTCCTACAATGAGCAGTTCTTC. Amino acids: CASSRSGGPFGSYNEQFF.

The J gene is TRBJ2-3, the V gene TRBV4-1; 9 bases are shared with TRBD2. CDR1 is MGHRA, CDR2 YSYEKL, per germline. The junction had 14 bases not matched to a gene; V was cut back by 3 bases and J by 1 base. The CDR3 spans 19 residues. This CDR3 is CASSHPLGPAGGRTDTQYF. The CDR3 DNA sequence: TGCGCCAGCAGCCACCCCCTAGGGCCAGCGGGGGGACGCACAGATACGCAGTATTTT.

The V gene is TRBV25-1, the J gene TRBJ2-7, with TRBD2 as a possible D gene (6 bases). This CDR3 is 12 amino acids long. CDR1 MGHDK and CDR2 SYGVNS come from the germline V gene. V was clipped by 8 bases and J by 0 bases, with 8 bases between them. CDR3 bases: TGTGCCAGCGGAGGGTCCTCCTACGAGCAGTACTTC. This sequence encodes CASGGSSYEQYF.

This clone appeared a single time. V is TRBV19 and J is TRBJ1-6, with D perhaps matching TRBD1 (6 bases). The ends were cut back, 6 bases at V and 0 bases at J, with 12 bases in the middle. Germline V gives CDR1 LNHDA, CDR2 SQIVND (reference sequence). This CDR3 is 16 amino acids long. CDR3 coding DNA: TGTGCCAGTAGGAGAGGACAGAGCTCCTATAATTCACCCCTCCACTTT. Translated: CASRRGQSSYNSPLHF.

The chain couples TRBV7-9 to TRBJ2-5; TRBD2 agrees at 10 bases. This CDR3 comprises 15 residues. The germline V gene has CDR1 SEHNR and CDR2 FQNEAQ (reference sequence). V shed 6 bases, J shed 5 bases, and the junction held 9 bases outside the gene matches. The CDR3 region is CASSPSGGSGETQYF. CDR3 DNA: TGTGCCAGCAGTCCTAGCGGGGGATCGGGGGAGACCCAGTACTTC.

The genes are TRBV25-1 and TRBJ1-2; 7 bases agree with TRBD1. Germline trimming cut 5 bases from V and 2 bases from J; bases unmatched to any gene: 5. The CDR3 spans 14 residues. Germline V gene sequence: CDR1 MGHDK, CDR2 SYGVNS. CDR3 sequence reads: CASSTRTGNYGYTF. The CDR3 DNA is TGTGCCAGCAGTACACGGACAGGCAACTATGGCTACACCTTC.